This TCR beta chain was found in a study of blood T cell repertoires in COVID-19. Germline CDR1 is MNHEY and CDR2 is SMNVEV (reference sequence). The CDR3 covers 13 residues. V was pared by 7 bases and J by 4 bases, with 13 bases between. Assay: immunoSEQ multiplex PCR; the TCRdb copy retains only in-frame clones and omits some. The data hold 150,000 to 200,000 clones, with 80% to 85% observed a single time. This clone was counted a few times. Material: peripheral blood. The clonotype originates from a human donor with acute or convalescent COVID-19. The donor label of this sample is uncertain. This chain links TRBV27 with TRBJ1-2, with a possible D match to TRBD1 (6 bases). CDR3 amino acids: CASTGGGGYGYTF. The CDR3 DNA sequence: TGTGCCAGCACGGGGGGAGGGGGCTATGGCTACACCTTC.